The present entry profiles one T cell receptor beta chain with its context. Its recognized antigen is unknown. No much larger clonotype is one base removed from it; base qualities were not supplied. The germline V gene specifies MNHEY as CDR1 and SVGAGI as CDR2. V is pruned by 6 bases and J by 4 bases, leaving 3 bases of the junction without a gene match. CDR3 length: 14 amino acids, cysteine to phenylalanine. The only DNA kept is the CDR3, 42 bases in frame from the first base. Pancreatic ductal adenocarcinoma patients who had undergone surgery without neoadjuvant therapy were selected. Peripheral blood was collected in heparin tubes, from which PBMCs were isolated by histopaque density gradient and cryopreserved in approximately 10% DMSO. Using the DNeasy Blood and Tissue Kit along with Proteinase K and RNase treatment, genomic DNA was extracted from roughly seven PBMC specimens and 9 or 10 flash-frozen tumor specimens.

The immunoSEQ hsTCRB kit was used to amplify TCR beta CDR3 regions from genomic DNA. High-throughput TRB CDR3 sequencing was performed on an Illumina HiSeq system. In the source study's methods: Sequencing reads were analyzed with the immunoSEQ software, and nonproductive sequences with premature stops or frame-shifts were excluded. To calculate repertoire clonality, Shannon entropy was normalized by log2 of the number of unique productive sequences, and that value was subtracted from one. What TCRdb holds here is the immuneACCESS table cut down to in-frame rearrangements. Part of the clones is not present; checked against another copy, under half of the missing clones reflect an unresolved V gene, and the others are unexplained. V, J and clone size are taken as reported in that table, and D and trimming were inferred from the DNA itself. The sample table shows 97,000 or so clones, and about 96% are seen once. The top ten constitute 2.5% to 3.5% of the sample.

This entry comes from a study of T cells in pancreatic ductal adenocarcinoma (dated by TCRdb to 2015 to 2018). For context, the study as a whole: The work assessed suppressive cells as well as CD8+ T cells infiltrating resected pancreatic ductal adenocarcinoma, measuring their numbers, locations, and properties, in order to shed light on the adaptive T-cell response that occurs naturally.

Paper-wide results and their limitations: Comparisons of clonality between tumor and blood may be biased toward lower diversity because tumors are enriched in CD45RO+ effector T cells rather than naive T cells. Because inoperable disease is present at presentation in most pancreatic cancer patients, the resected cohort was biased toward the minority with early-stage disease. Blood samples had more total productive templates and 7 to 10-fold more unique clonotypes than tumor samples. No significant difference in T-cell clonality was found between tumor and blood, with mean clonality of approximately 0.12 in tumors and around 0.069 in blood.

Sequencing input: PBMCs. The receptor was derived from a human donor with pancreatic ductal adenocarcinoma. The chain couples TRBV6-5 to TRBJ2-5, with 12 junctional bases fitting TRBD2. CDR3 loop: CASRVTSGRETQYF. The bases read TGTGCCAGCAGGGTGACTAGCGGGAGAGAGACCCAGTACTTC.